The T cell receptor (beta chain) under discussion was sequenced for a study of cytotoxic CD8 clonotypes in ibrutinib-treated CLL. Overall study results and limits: At baseline, clonality was higher than in age-matched healthy donors and correlated with CD8+ counts. Increased clonality at ibrutinib response gave way to a return toward baseline at progression. Shared public clonotypes were rare, and on treatment they either got smaller or stayed the same.

This CDR3 is built from 16 residues. The germline V gene has CDR1 ENHRY and CDR2 SYGVKD. V lost 10 bases and J lost 0; bases outside the gene matches: 12. In the case of this clone: As yet, its antigen is unknown.

With cryopreserved PBMCs as the source, around 2 micrograms of genomic DNA went to TCR beta libraries. Here immunoSEQ multiplex PCR was the method, and the copy in TCRdb shows in-frame clones only, minus some. The table lists about 310,000 clones, 70% to 80% of them singletons. The specimen comprised PBMCs, sampled before ibrutinib treatment. The source is a human donor with chronic lymphocytic leukemia. This chain connects TRBV10-3 to TRBJ1-2; 9 bases map to TRBD1. The CDR3 nucleotides are TGTGCCACAAGCCCGGGACAGGGTGCGACTAACTATGGCTACACCTTC. Translation: CATSPGQGATNYGYTF.